Shown below are 26 T cell receptor beta chains from a single sample sequenced in a study of T cells in Graves' hyperthyroidism and ophthalmopathy. The investigators amplified TCR beta CDR3 regions from RNA transcripts. During a first-round RT-PCR of the TCR CDR3, the HTBI primer set was used. TCRdb reprocessed the multiplex PCR reads with MiXCR, giving one entry per CDR3 protein. The profile shows a few hundred thousand distinct CDR3 sequences, 13% to 15% of them singletons. What was sequenced was blood. The receptor source for this set is a woman in her forties with Graves' hyperthyroidism.

The chain joins TRBV28 to TRBJ1-5, with no clear D. Trimming took 4 bases from V and 5 from J, leaving 18 bases between them. CDR3 length: 16 residues. Germline V gene lookup returns CDR1 MDHEN and CDR2 SYDVKM. In DNA, the CDR3 is TGTGCCAGCAGTTCGGCTCACCCGATGGCCCATCAGCCCCAGCATTTT. Translating it yields CASSSAHPMAHQPQHF.

This clonotype has more than one count but fewer than ten. The rearrangement joins TRBV20-1 to TRBJ1-3; 7 bases are a match to TRBD1. Trimming took 2 bases from V and 3 from J; bases not matched to a gene: 4. The length of the CDR3 is 14 residues. Germline CDR1 and CDR2: DFQATT and SNEGSKA (reference sequence). This chain's CDR3 is CSARQGGGGNTIYF. As DNA, the CDR3 is TGCAGTGCTAGACAGGGGGGAGGTGGAAACACCATATATTTT.

The chain combines TRBV2 with TRBJ2-4; weak D call: TRBD2 (5 bases). Trimming cost V 5 bases and J 1 base, with 9 bases left between them. The CDR3 runs to 14 residues. The germline gives CDR1 SNHLY, CDR2 FYNNEI. The DNA of the CDR3 is TGTGCCAGCAGTTTTGGCGGGGCCAAAAACATTCAGTACTTC. It specifies CASSFGGAKNIQYF. Together with reference TRBV2 and TRBJ2-4, the CDR3 gives the full variable domain: EPEVTQTPSHQVTQMGQEVILRCVPISNHLYFYWYRQILGQKVEFLVSFYNNEISEKSEIFDDQFSVERPDGSNFTLKIRSTKLEDSAMYFCASSFGGAKNIQYFGAGTRLSVL.

This clonotype was found many times. The V and J genes are TRBV11-2 and TRBJ2-7; D not certain. With 4 bases removed from V and 0 bases from J, the gap between germline ends came to 10 bases. CDR1 SGHAT and CDR2 FQNNGV come from the germline V gene. There are 14 residues in the CDR3. The CDR3 protein is CASSSAATSYEQYF. In nucleotides, the CDR3 is TGTGCCAGCAGCTCCGCAGCGACCTCCTACGAGCAGTACTTC. The full variable domain, rest sourced from reference TRBV11-2 and TRBJ2-7, is EAGVAQSPRYKIIEKRQSVAFWCNPISGHATLYWYQQILGQGPKLLIQFQNNGVVDDSQLPKDRFSAERLKGVDSTLKIQPAKLEDSAVYLCASSSAATSYEQYFGPGTRLTVT.

This clonotype was found many times. J is TRBJ2-3 and V is TRBV28; 7 bases line up with TRBD1. The V gene end was trimmed by 2 bases and the J gene end by 0 bases; junction bases not matched to a gene: 8. From germline, CDR1 is MDHEN and CDR2 SYDVKM. This CDR3 has 17 residues. The CDR3 DNA is TGTGCCAGCAGTTTAAATGAGGGGGCATTGAGCACAGATACGCAGTATTTT. This translates into CASSLNEGALSTDTQYF.

Many counts were recorded for this clonotype. The chain has TRBV18 and TRBJ1-2; D call uncertain. The germline V gene has CDR1 KGHSH and CDR2 LQKENI. Deletions cut 3 bases from V and 8 bases from J, with 10 bases between. The CDR3 has 12 residues. The CDR3 DNA is TGTGCCAGCTCACCTGGAGGGATCGGCTACACCTTC. Its translation: CASSPGGIGYTF.

Only a few counts were recorded for this clonotype. CDR3: CASSQGGVSGLRREQYF. CDR3 bases: TGTGCCAGCAGCCAAGGGGGTGTGAGCGGCCTTCGACGGGAGCAGTACTTC. The chain combines TRBV3-1 with TRBJ2-7, with a weak D call TRBD2 (5 bases). The V end lost 1 base, the J end lost 7 bases, and 23 bases lay between the germline ends. The CDR3 spans 17 residues. Germline CDR1 LGHDT, CDR2 YNNKEL (reference sequence).

This clonotype was seen ten or more times. V and J are TRBV3-1 and TRBJ2-1, with 13 bases matching TRBD2. This CDR3 contains 14 residues. Losses at the gene ends were 7 bases for V and 7 bases for J; bases not matched to a gene: 4. Per the germline V gene, CDR1 is LGHDT and CDR2 is YNNKEL (reference sequence). For the CDR3, the DNA is TGTGCCAGCACCGGACTAGCGGGAGTGAATGAGCAGTTCTTC. Translating gives CASTGLAGVNEQFF.

This clonotype has just a few counts. V is TRBV4-2 and J is TRBJ2-1; D gene unclear. There are 16 residues in the CDR3. Trimming shortened V by 2 bases and J by 4 bases, and 15 bases separated the two germline ends. The germline V gene encodes CDR1 LGHNA and CDR2 YNFKEQ. The CDR3 sequence is CASSQYLDPAYNEQFF. CDR3 nucleotides: TGTGCCAGCAGCCAATATTTGGACCCCGCGTACAATGAGCAGTTCTTC.

The chain recombines TRBV5-1 with TRBJ2-1, with 10 bases matching TRBD2. Germline trimming cut 5 bases from V and 4 bases from J; bases unmatched to any gene: 6. The CDR3 covers 15 residues. Germline V lookup: CDR1 SGHRS, CDR2 YFSETQ. CDR3 region: CASRPLAGSYNEQFF. DNA for the CDR3: TGCGCCAGCAGACCACTAGCGGGGTCATACAATGAGCAGTTCTTC. Variable domain in full (rest from reference TRBV5-1 and TRBJ2-1): KAGVTQTPRYLIKTRGQQVTLSCSPISGHRSVSWYQQTPGQGLQFLFEYFSETQRNKGNFPGRFSGRQFSNSRSEMNVSTLELGDSALYLCASRPLAGSYNEQFFGPGTRLTVL.

This clonotype was seen only a few times. This chain connects TRBV6-2 or TRBV6-3 to TRBJ2-3; 8 nucleotides line up with TRBD2. The CDR3 length is 16 residues. V lost 5 bases and J lost 2; bases outside the gene matches: 9. Germline V gene sequence: CDR1 MNHEY, CDR2 SVGEGT. CDR3 nucleotide sequence: TGTGCCAGCAGTGAAACCGGGACTAGGAACACAGATACGCAGTATTTT. Its protein product is CASSETGTRNTDTQYF.

J is TRBJ2-5 and V is TRBV30, with D possibly being TRBD2 (6 bases). Trimming left V 1 base short and J 5 bases short, with 17 bases between. The germline CDR1 and CDR2 sequences are GTSNPN and SVGIG (reference sequence). This CDR3 has 15 amino acids. The DNA for the CDR3 is TGTGCCTGGAGTGGTGAGGGAAGGAGGGTGGAGACCCAGTACTTC. Its translation: CAWSGEGRRVETQYF. Complete variable domain (other parts from reference TRBV30 and TRBJ2-5): SQTIHQWPATLVQPVGSPLSLECTVEGTSNPNLYWYRQAAGRGLQLLFYSVGIGQISSEVPQNLSASRPQDRQFILSSKKLLLSDSGFYLCAWSGEGRRVETQYFGPGTRLLVL.

The J gene is TRBJ2-2, the V gene TRBV20-1; the match to TRBD1 covers 9 bases. Trimming at V came to 5 bases and at J to 3 bases, leaving 7 bases not matched to a gene. CDR3 length: 15 amino acids. Germline loops: CDR1 DFQATT, CDR2 SNEGSKA (reference sequence). In nucleotides, the CDR3 is TGCAGTGCTCTCGGGGGACAGGGTTACACCGGGGAGCTGTTTTTT. This codes for CSALGGQGYTGELFF.

V gene TRBV5-1 combines with J gene TRBJ1-4; TRBD1 matches 7 bases. V gave up 2 bases and J gave up 7 bases; unmatched junction bases: 5. This CDR3 region has 14 residues. Per germline, CDR1 SGHRS and CDR2 YFSETQ. CDR3 amino acids: CASSFGSGGEKLFF. The CDR3 DNA reads TGCGCCAGCAGCTTCGGGTCAGGGGGTGAAAAACTGTTTTTT.

This clonotype has only a few counts. The chain combines TRBV20-1 with TRBJ2-1; a weak D match, TRBD1 (6 bases). Per the germline V gene, CDR1 is DFQATT and CDR2 is SNEGSKA (reference sequence). This CDR3 has 11 amino acids. Trimming took 4 bases from V and 9 from J, leaving 10 bases between them. CDR3 DNA: TGCAGTGCTAAAATCAGGGGTGAGCAGTTCTTC. This translates into CSAKIRGEQFF.

The table lists this clonotype with a few counts. The chain employs TRBV20-1 and TRBJ2-7; 8 positions match TRBD2. The CDR3 sequence is 13 residues long. In germline, CDR1 is DFQATT, CDR2 SNEGSKA (reference sequence). The J segment lost 3 bases and the V segment lost 5 bases, leaving 6 bases of the junction unmatched. Written as DNA, the CDR3 is TGCAGTGCTCAGTTTAGCGGGGACTACGAGCAGTACTTC. Protein sequence: CSAQFSGDYEQYF.

This clonotype was detected only once. The chain combines TRBV4-2 with TRBJ1-2; D not certain. Germline V gene lookup returns CDR1 LGHNA and CDR2 YNFKEQ. Trimming took off 0 bases at V and 7 bases at J, with 12 bases between the two ends. This CDR3 region has 14 residues. CDR3 loop: CASSQEVEGSGYTF. The CDR3, as DNA: TGTGCCAGCAGCCAAGAAGTGGAAGGATCTGGCTACACCTTC.

The table lists this clonotype with many counts. The genes are TRBV4-1 and TRBJ1-5, with 9 bases fitting TRBD1. The germline gives CDR1 MGHRA, CDR2 YSYEKL. CDR3 length equals 15 residues. The ends lost 1 base at V and 5 bases at J; junction bases unmatched: 3. The CDR3 spells CASSQVDRGYQPQHF. Here the CDR3 DNA reads TGCGCCAGCAGCCAAGTGGACAGGGGCTATCAGCCCCAGCATTTT.

In its sample, this clonotype was seen a few times. This chain uses TRBV9 with TRBJ1-2, with 9 nucleotides matching TRBD1. This CDR3 comprises 17 residues. Trimming took 4 bases from V and 1 from J; bases not matched to a gene: 11. Germline CDR1 reads SGDLS; CDR2 reads YYNGEE. CDR3 sequence: CASSPRQGGGLNYGYTF. The CDR3 DNA reads TGTGCCAGCAGCCCCCGACAGGGGGGGGGACTTAACTATGGCTACACCTTC.

In this sample, this clonotype turned up many times. V gene TRBV6-1 combines with J gene TRBJ1-2; the match to TRBD1 covers 12 bases. The CDR3 totals 15 residues. With 10 bases clipped from V and 4 bases from J, the junction kept 10 bases outside the gene matches. Germline CDR1 and CDR2: MNHNS and SASEGT. The CDR3 nucleotides are TGTGCCATCCCGGGACAGGGGGCCAACTTCTATGGCTACACCTTC. This encodes CAIPGQGANFYGYTF.

V is TRBV7-9 and J is TRBJ2-2; 14 bases are a match to TRBD2. In germline, CDR1 is SEHNR, CDR2 FQNEAQ (reference sequence). The CDR3 loop spans 18 amino acids. The V gene end was trimmed by 6 bases and the J gene end by 1 base; junction bases not matched to a gene: 7. CDR3 protein: CASSPRLAGGKNTGELFF. The CDR3 bases are TGTGCCAGCAGTCCTCGACTAGCGGGAGGGAAGAACACCGGGGAGCTGTTTTTT.

This clonotype was detected a few times. The rearrangement links TRBV5-1 to TRBJ2-1, with D perhaps matching TRBD2 (6 bases). Germline CDR1 SGHRS, CDR2 YFSETQ. The CDR3 has 17 residues. The V gene lost 0 bases and the J gene lost 0 bases, with 13 bases spanning the gap. CDR3 region: CASSLGREASSYNEQFF. Written as DNA, the CDR3 is TGCGCCAGCAGCTTGGGGAGGGAGGCGAGCTCCTACAATGAGCAGTTCTTC. Full variable domain (remainder filled in from reference TRBV5-1 and TRBJ2-1): KAGVTQTPRYLIKTRGQQVTLSCSPISGHRSVSWYQQTPGQGLQFLFEYFSETQRNKGNFPGRFSGRQFSNSRSEMNVSTLELGDSALYLCASSLGREASSYNEQFFGPGTRLTVL.

This clonotype was recorded at least ten times. This rearrangement joins TRBV2 to TRBJ2-5, with D unresolved. The CDR3 has 10 residues. Germline CDR1 is SNHLY and CDR2 is FYNNEI. The germline V and J ends were trimmed by 2 bases and 10 bases, with 5 bases remaining between them. Written as DNA, the CDR3 is TGTGCCAGCAGTGAACAAAGCCAGTACTTC. Encoded protein: CASSEQSQYF.

This chain uses TRBV20-1 with TRBJ2-1; 12 bases map to TRBD2. Unmatched junction bases numbered 4, after V lost 4 bases and J lost 9 bases. CDR3 length: 13 amino acids. Germline V gene lookup returns CDR1 DFQATT and CDR2 SNEGSKA (reference sequence). The CDR3 DNA sequence: TGCAGTGCTAAAGGGACTAGCGGGTTTGAGCAGTTCTTC. Its protein is CSAKGTSGFEQFF.

In this sample, this clonotype turned up many times. The CDR3 nucleotides are TGTGCCAGCTCACCTGGGGGGACGTCGAGCTCCTACAATGAGCAGTTCTTC. Protein sequence: CASSPGGTSSSYNEQFF. This rearrangement joins TRBV18 to TRBJ2-1; TRBD2 is a possible D gene (6 bases). V was trimmed by 3 bases and J by 0 bases, leaving 15 bases between them. The CDR3 spans 17 residues. Per germline, CDR1 KGHSH and CDR2 LQKENI.

Many counts were recorded for this clonotype. The rearrangement uses TRBV20-1 and TRBJ2-1; TRBD2 aligns across 9 bases. The germline V gene encodes CDR1 DFQATT and CDR2 SNEGSKA (reference sequence). This CDR3 is built from 14 residues. V trimming: 1 base; J trimming: 4 bases; junction bases outside the gene matches: 2. The CDR3 sequence: CSARGSGGYNEQFF. CDR3 in DNA: TGCAGTGCTAGAGGGAGCGGGGGGTACAATGAGCAGTTCTTC.